This TCR beta chain was captured by sequencing in a study of blood T cell repertoires in COVID-19. Sequencing used immunoSEQ multiplex PCR; TCRdb keeps in-frame clones, though not all of them. The sample includes some 60,000 clones, 80% to 85% of them seen just once. Germline CDR1 is SEHNR and CDR2 is FQNEAQ (reference sequence). This CDR3 is 15 amino acids long. J gave up 11 bases and V 4 bases, and 12 bases lay outside the gene matches. Sequenced material: peripheral blood. The sequence was obtained from an elderly man with COVID-19, enrolled during active disease. This chain uses TRBV7-9 with TRBJ2-1; 9 bases are shared with TRBD2. The CDR3 is CASSSMAGGPSQQFF. The DNA of the CDR3 is TGTGCCAGCAGCTCTATGGCGGGAGGGCCCTCCCAGCAGTTCTTC.